Listed here is a single T cell receptor (beta chain). Its matching antigen is unknown. The V and J ends lost 1 base and 5 bases, in that order; junction bases with no gene match: 10. This CDR3 is 16 amino acids long. The germline V gene encodes CDR1 MGHRA and CDR2 YSYEKL. This sample stems from a study of cytomegalovirus exposure and HLA in healthy donors. Study overall: Approximately 200 million T cells yielded 110 million or so unique TCR beta sequences in earlier analysis.

Notes on the study in general: A few CMV-associated chains were confirmed in vitro to be specific for CMV antigens.

The PCR contained 60 Vbeta and 13 Jbeta primers. TCRdb keeps only in-frame clones here, not all; method: immunoSEQ multiplex PCR. The sample comprises some 98,000 clones, around 68% of which are singletons, and roughly 2.5% rests with the top ten. Input material: PBMCs. The TCR comes from a man in his forties or fifties in good health and CMV-seronegative. This chain connects TRBV4-1 to TRBJ2-5; 7 nucleotides line up with TRBD2. The CDR3 protein is CASSQASSGVRETQYF. The CDR3 nucleotides read TGCGCCAGCAGCCAAGCTAGCAGCGGGGTACGCGAGACCCAGTACTTC.